This T cell receptor (beta chain) was identified during a study of blood T cells in healthy people across ages. Trimming cost V 4 bases and J 0 bases, with 21 bases left between them. The germline CDR1 and CDR2 sequences are DFQATT and SNEGSKA (reference sequence). The CDR3 runs to 17 residues. This clonotype was counted between two and nine times. PCR was performed a second time for 7 to 11 cycles using a sample-barcoded 5' primer and a J-beta primer mix. TCRdb called the 5' RACE reads again in MiXCR, with one record for every CDR3 protein. The table has over a million distinct CDR3 sequences, approximately 60% seen once.

This chain joins TRBV20-1 and TRBJ2-5; a weak D match, TRBD2 (5 bases). The sample comprised blood. The source of this sequence is a man between 18 and 35 years old in good health. The CDR3 protein is CSAIGITSGGYQETQYF. The CDR3 DNA reads as TGCAGTGCTATAGGCATCACATCTGGAGGTTACCAAGAGACCCAGTACTTC.